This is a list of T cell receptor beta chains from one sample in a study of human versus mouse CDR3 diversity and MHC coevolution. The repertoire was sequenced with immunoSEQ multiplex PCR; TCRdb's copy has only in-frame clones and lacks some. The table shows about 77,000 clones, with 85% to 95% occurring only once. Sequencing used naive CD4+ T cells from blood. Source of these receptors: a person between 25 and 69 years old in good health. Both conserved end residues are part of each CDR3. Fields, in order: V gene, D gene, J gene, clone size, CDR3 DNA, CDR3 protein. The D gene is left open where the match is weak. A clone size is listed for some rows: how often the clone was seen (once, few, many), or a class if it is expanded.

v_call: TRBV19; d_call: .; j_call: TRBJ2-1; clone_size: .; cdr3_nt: TGTGCCAGTAGTATTATGCGGAGGGAGCAGTTCTTC; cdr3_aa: CASSIMRREQFF
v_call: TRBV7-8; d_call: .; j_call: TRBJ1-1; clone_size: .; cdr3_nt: TGTGCCAGCAGAAGAGCCTTTGGTGACACTGAAGCTTTCTTT; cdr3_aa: CASRRAFGDTEAFF
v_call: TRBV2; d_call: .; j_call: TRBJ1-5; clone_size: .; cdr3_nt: TGTGCCAGCAGTGACCGGGGAGGCAGGCAAACGTTCGTCGTTCGGCCCCAGCATTTT; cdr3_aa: CASSDRGGRQTFVVRPQHF
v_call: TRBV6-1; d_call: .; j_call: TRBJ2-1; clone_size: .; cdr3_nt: TGTGCCAGCAGTCCCCTTCAGGATGAGCAGTTCTTC; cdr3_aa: CASSPLQDEQFF
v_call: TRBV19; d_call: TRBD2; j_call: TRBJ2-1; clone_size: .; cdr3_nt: TGTGCCAGTAGTACCACACCGCGGGCTAGCGGGAGCCTCTTC; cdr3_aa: CASSTTPRASGSLF
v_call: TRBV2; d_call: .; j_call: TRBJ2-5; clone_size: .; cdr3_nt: TGTGCCTCCCTTTACCAAGAGACCCAGTACTTC; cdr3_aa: CASLYQETQYF
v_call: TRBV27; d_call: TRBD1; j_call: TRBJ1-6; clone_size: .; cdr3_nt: TGTGCCAGCAGTTCCAGACAGGGGTTGGATTCACCCCTCCACTTT; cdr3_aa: CASSSRQGLDSPLHF
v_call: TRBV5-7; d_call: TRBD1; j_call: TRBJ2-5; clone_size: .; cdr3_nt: TGTGCCAGCAGAGGACAGGGGGCCTGGGAGACCCAGTACTTC; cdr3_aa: CASRGQGAWETQYF
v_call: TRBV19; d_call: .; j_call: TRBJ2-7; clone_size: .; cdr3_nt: TGTGCCAGTAGTGAGCAGGGGCCGTCCTACGAGCAGTACTTC; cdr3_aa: CASSEQGPSYEQYF
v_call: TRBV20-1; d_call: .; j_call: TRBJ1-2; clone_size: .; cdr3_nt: TGCAGTGCTAGAGACGATGGCTACACCTTC; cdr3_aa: CSARDDGYTF
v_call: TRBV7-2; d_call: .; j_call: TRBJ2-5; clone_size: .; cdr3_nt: TGTGCCAGCAGCTTAGGAGGGCTACAAGAGACCCAGTACTTC; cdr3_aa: CASSLGGLQETQYF
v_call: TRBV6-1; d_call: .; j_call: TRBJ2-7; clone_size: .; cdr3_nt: TGTGCCAGCAGTGACCTAGGCCAGGCGGGCGAGCAGTACTTC; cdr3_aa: CASSDLGQAGEQYF
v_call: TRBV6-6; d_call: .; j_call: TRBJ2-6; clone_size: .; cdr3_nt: TGTGCCTGCTGGGGCACTGGGGCCAACGTCCTGACTTTC; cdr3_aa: CACWGTGANVLTF
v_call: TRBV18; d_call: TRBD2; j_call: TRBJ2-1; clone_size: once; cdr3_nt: TGTGCCAGCCGCGGGGGAAAGGCTGCCTCAGATGAGCAGTTCTTC; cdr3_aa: CASRGGKAASDEQFF
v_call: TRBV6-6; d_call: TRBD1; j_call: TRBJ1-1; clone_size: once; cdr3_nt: TGTGCCAGCATTAGATGGGACAGATTGAACACTGAAGCTTTCTTT; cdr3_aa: CASIRWDRLNTEAFF
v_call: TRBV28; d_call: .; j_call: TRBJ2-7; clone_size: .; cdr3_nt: TGTGCCATCATGGTTGGCCAGGGGGGAATCTACGAGCAGTACTTC; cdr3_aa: CAIMVGQGGIYEQYF
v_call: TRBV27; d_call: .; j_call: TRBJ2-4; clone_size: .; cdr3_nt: TGTGCCAGCAGAGCTTTTCAGGGGCGCGGGTCCAAAAACATTCAGTACTTC; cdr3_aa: CASRAFQGRGSKNIQYF
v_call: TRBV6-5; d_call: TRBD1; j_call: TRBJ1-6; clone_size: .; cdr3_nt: TGTGCCAGCAGGGGGACAGTCTCCTATAATTCACCCCTCCACTTT; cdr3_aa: CASRGTVSYNSPLHF
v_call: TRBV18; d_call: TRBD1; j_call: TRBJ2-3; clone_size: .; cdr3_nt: TGTGCCAGCTCACCTAATGCTGGACAGGGGTCAGATACGCAGTATTTT; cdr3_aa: CASSPNAGQGSDTQYF
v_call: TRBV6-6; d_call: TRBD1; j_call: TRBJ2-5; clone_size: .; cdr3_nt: TGTGCCAGCAGTTACTCGGACAGGGGTGAGACCCAGTACTTC; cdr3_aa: CASSYSDRGETQYF
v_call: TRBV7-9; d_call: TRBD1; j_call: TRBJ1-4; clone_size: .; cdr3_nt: TGTGCCAGCAGGTCAGGGGGCGCGGGTGAAAAACTGTTTTTT; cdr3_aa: CASRSGGAGEKLFF
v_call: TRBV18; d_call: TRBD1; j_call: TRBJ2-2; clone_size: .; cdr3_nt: TGTGCCAGCTCACCACGGGGGACAGGGGCGAACACCGGGGAGCTGTTTTTT; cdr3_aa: CASSPRGTGANTGELFF
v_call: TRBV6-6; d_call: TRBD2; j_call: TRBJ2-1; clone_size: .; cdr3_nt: TGTGCCAGCAGCCGACTAGCGGACAATGAGCAGTTCTTC; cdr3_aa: CASSRLADNEQFF
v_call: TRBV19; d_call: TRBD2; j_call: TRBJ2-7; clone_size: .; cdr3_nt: TGTGCCAGTAGACCCGGGCTAGCGGATCCCTACGAGCAGTACTTC; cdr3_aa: CASRPGLADPYEQYF
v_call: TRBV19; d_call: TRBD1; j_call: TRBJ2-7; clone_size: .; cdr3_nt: TGTGCCAGTAGTCCAGGACAGGGGGTCTCCTACGAGCAGTACTTC; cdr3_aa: CASSPGQGVSYEQYF
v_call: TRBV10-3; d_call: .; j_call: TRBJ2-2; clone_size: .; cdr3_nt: TGTGCCATCCGCCCAGGGGAAACGAACACCGGGGAGCTGTTTTTT; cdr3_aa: CAIRPGETNTGELFF
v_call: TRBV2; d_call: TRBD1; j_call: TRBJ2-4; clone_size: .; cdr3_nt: TGTGCCAGCAGTTCACCGGGACAGGCTACGGTAGGGAACATTCAGTACTTC; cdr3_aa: CASSSPGQATVGNIQYF
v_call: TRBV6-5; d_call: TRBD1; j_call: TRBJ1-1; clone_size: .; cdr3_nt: TGTGCCAGCAGGGACAGGTTTGGGACTGAAGCTTTCTTT; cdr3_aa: CASRDRFGTEAFF
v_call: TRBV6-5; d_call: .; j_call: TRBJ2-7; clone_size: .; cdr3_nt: TGTGCCAGCAGTTACGGGTCATACTACGAGCAGTACTTC; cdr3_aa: CASSYGSYYEQYF
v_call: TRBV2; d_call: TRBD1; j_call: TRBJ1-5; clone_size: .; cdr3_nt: TGTGCCAGCAGTGAAGAACAGGGGAGCAATCAGCCCCAGCATTTT; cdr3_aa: CASSEEQGSNQPQHF
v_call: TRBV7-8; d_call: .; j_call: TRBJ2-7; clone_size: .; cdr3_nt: TGTGCCAGCAGCTCCGGGAGCCCATCCGAGCAGTACTTC; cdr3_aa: CASSSGSPSEQYF
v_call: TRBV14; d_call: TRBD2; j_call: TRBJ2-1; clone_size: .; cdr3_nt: TGTGCCAGCAGCCGGTCGGGGACTAGCGGGAGAACTGAGCAGTTCTTC; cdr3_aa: CASSRSGTSGRTEQFF
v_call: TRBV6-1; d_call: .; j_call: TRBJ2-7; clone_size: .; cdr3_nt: TGTGCCAGCAGTGGGGCTGGTTACCTCGAGCAGTACTTC; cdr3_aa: CASSGAGYLEQYF
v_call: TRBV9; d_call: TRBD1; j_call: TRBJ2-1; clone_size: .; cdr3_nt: TGTGCCAGCAGCGCCCGACAGGGGAGCTCCTACAATGAGCAGTTCTTC; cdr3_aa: CASSARQGSSYNEQFF
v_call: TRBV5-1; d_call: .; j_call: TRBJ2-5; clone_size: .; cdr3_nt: TGCGCCAGCTCCGGACGCCAAGGCCTTGGGGCCCGAGAGACCCAGTACTTC; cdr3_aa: CASSGRQGLGARETQYF
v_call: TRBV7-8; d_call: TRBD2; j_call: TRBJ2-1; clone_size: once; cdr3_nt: TGTGCCAGCAGCTCGGGACTAGCGGGAGGTATCCATGAGCAGTTCTTC; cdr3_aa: CASSSGLAGGIHEQFF
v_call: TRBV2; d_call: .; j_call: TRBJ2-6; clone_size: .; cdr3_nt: TGTGCCAGCAGTCAAGACAACTCTGGGGCCAACGTCCTGACTTTC; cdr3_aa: CASSQDNSGANVLTF
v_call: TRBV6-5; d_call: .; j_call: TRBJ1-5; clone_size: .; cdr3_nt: TGTGCCAGCAGTTCAGGGTATAGCAATCAGCCCCAGCATTTT; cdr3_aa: CASSSGYSNQPQHF
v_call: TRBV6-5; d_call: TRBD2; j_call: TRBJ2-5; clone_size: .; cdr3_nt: TGTGCCAGCAGTTTCCGGGAGGGAGAGACCCAGTACTTC; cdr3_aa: CASSFREGETQYF
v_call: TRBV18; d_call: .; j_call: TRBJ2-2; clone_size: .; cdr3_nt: TGTGCCAGCTCACCACGGAATGGACAGCGAAACACCGGGGAGCTGTTTTTT; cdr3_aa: CASSPRNGQRNTGELFF
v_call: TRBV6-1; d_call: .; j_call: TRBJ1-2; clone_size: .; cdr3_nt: TGTGCCAGCAGGAAGGGGACACCCTATGGCTACACCTTC; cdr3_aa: CASRKGTPYGYTF
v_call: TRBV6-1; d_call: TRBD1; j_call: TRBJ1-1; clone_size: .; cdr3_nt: TGTGCCAGCAGTCGACAGGGATCGAACACTGAAGCTTTCTTT; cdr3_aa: CASSRQGSNTEAFF
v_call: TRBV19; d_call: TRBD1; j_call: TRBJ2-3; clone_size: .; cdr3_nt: TGTGCCAGTAGTATCCAGGGGGCATCAGATACGCAGTATTTT; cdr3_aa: CASSIQGASDTQYF